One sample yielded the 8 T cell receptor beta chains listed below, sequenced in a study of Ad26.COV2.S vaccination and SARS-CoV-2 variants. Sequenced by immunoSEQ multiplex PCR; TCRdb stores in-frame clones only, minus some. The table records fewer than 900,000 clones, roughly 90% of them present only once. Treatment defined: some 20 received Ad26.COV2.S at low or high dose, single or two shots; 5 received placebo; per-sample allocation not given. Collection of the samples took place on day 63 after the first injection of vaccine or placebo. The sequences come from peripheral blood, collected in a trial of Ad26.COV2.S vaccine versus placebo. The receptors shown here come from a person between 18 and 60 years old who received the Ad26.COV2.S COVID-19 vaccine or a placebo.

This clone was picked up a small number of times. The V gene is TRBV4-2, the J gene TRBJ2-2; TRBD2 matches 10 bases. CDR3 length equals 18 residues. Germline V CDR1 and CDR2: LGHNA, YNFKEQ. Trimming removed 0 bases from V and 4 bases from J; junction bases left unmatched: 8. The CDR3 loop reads CASSQEGTSGRATGELFF. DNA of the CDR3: TGTGCCAGCAGCCAAGAAGGCACCAGCGGGAGGGCCACCGGGGAGCTGTTTTTT.

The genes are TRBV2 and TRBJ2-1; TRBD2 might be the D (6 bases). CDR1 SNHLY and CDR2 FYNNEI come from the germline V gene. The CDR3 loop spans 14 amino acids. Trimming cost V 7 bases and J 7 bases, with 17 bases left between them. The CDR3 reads CASIQGREINEQFF. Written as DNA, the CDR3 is TGTGCCAGCATTCAGGGCCGGGAGATAAATGAGCAGTTCTTC.

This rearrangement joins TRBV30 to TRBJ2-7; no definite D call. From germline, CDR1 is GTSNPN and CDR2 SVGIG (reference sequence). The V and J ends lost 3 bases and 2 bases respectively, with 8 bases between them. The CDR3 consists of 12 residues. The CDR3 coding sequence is TGTGCCTGGAGCCCCTCGACCTACGAGCAGTACTTC. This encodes CAWSPSTYEQYF. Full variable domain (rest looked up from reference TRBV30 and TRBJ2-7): SQTIHQWPATLVQPVGSPLSLECTVEGTSNPNLYWYRQAAGRGLQLLFYSVGIGQISSEVPQNLSASRPQDRQFILSSKKLLLSDSGFYLCAWSPSTYEQYFGPGTRLTVT.

The CDR3 spells CAWNLAGDTQYF. In nucleotides, the CDR3 is TGTGCCTGGAACCTAGCGGGGGATACGCAGTATTTT. The chain is built from TRBV30 and TRBJ2-3, with 9 positions matching TRBD2. The CDR3 has 12 amino acids. J was trimmed by 6 bases and V by 4 bases; bases with no gene match: 2. Germline values: CDR1 GTSNPN, CDR2 SVGIG (reference sequence). Complete variable domain (other parts from reference TRBV30 and TRBJ2-3): SQTIHQWPATLVQPVGSPLSLECTVEGTSNPNLYWYRQAAGRGLQLLFYSVGIGQISSEVPQNLSASRPQDRQFILSSKKLLLSDSGFYLCAWNLAGDTQYFGPGTRLTVL.

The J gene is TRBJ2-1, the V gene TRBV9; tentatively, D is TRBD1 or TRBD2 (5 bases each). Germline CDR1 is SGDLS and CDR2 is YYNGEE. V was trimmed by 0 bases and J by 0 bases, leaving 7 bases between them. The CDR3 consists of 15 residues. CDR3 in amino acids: CASSVGGFSYNEQFF. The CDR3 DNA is TGTGCCAGCAGCGTAGGGGGGTTCTCCTACAATGAGCAGTTCTTC.

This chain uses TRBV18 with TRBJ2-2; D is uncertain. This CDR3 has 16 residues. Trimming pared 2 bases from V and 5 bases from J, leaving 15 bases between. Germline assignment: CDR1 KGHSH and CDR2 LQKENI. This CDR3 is CASSPANRVGTGELFF. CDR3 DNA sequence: TGTGCCAGCTCACCAGCCAATAGGGTTGGGACCGGGGAGCTGTTTTTT.

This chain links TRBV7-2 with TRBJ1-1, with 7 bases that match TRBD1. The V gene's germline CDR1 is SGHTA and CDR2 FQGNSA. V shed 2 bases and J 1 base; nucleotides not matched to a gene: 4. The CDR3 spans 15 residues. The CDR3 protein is CASSLWPGGNTEAFF. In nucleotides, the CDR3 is TGTGCCAGCAGCTTATGGCCAGGGGGGAACACTGAAGCTTTCTTT.

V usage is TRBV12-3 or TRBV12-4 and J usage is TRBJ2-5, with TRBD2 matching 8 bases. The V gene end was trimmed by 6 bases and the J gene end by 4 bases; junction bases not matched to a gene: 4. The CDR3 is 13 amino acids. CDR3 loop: CASSRGGAETQYF. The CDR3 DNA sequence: TGTGCCAGCAGCCGGGGGGGCGCAGAGACCCAGTACTTC.